This TCR beta chain is drawn from a study of cytomegalovirus exposure and HLA in healthy donors. PCR primers comprised 60 Vbeta and 13 Jbeta primers. Sequencing was performed with immunoSEQ multiplex PCR; in TCRdb, only in-frame clones are kept and a portion is missing. Of 85,000 to 130,000 clones listed, around 75% are singletons. General study results and limits: Fewer than 20,000 TCR beta sequences were associated with HLA alleles at 0.05 false discovery rate in a later analysis. The authors enumerated over 150 TCR beta chains as linked to cytomegalovirus.

The CDR3 extends over 15 amino acids. Trimming at V came to 0 bases and at J to 7 bases, leaving 10 bases not matched to a gene. The germline gives CDR1 SGDLS, CDR2 YYNGEE. This clone came up a few times. Its antigen is not identified. The specimen was PBMCs. This TCR was recovered from a female donor in good health and CMV-seronegative. J is TRBJ2-7 and V is TRBV9; TRBD2 matches 7 bases. The CDR3 DNA reads as TGTGCCAGCAGCGTAGGGGAGCGGGGAATTGAAGAGCAGTACTTC. It is translated as CASSVGERGIEEQYF.